This TCR beta chain originates from a study of regulatory T cells in long-lasting Graves disease. This clonotype was counted many times. The time point was: persistent/refractory GD, antithyroid drugs over 5 years with positive TRAb. PBMC RNA was the source of the TCR library. According to the study, TCR beta libraries were built with iRepertoire HTBI primers and CDR3-region Arm-PCR. TCRdb passed the multiplex PCR reads through MiXCR, listing each CDR3 protein once. This sample yields more than 350,000 distinct CDR3 sequences, of which over 20% are seen a single time; roughly an eighth belongs to the top ten. The V gene end was trimmed by 1 base and the J gene end by 5 bases; junction bases not matched to a gene: 7. Per the germline V gene, CDR1 is SNHLY and CDR2 is FYNNEI. This CDR3 has 15 residues.

Specimen: peripheral blood mononuclear cells (PBMCs), collected when the disease was refractory, from a patient treated with antithyroid drugs. The chain combines TRBV2 with TRBJ2-5; 7 positions agree with TRBD1. This sequence was found in a female donor with Graves disease. Here the CDR3 DNA reads TGTGCCAGCAGTGAAGGAGGGCACAGGGGTGAGACCCAGTACTTC. It translates to CASSEGGHRGETQYF.